Listed below are T cell receptor beta chains from one sample, sequenced in a study of molecular identifiers for immune sequencing clone quantification. TCRdb reanalysed the PCR reads using MiXCR and keeps one entry per CDR3 protein. Of about 63,000 distinct CDR3 sequences in the sample, about a fifth are singletons; the top ten hold more than 1.2%. The sequencing input was naive CD8+ T cells from blood, with Jurkat cell RNA spiked in. All receptors come from a human donor in good health. Some libraries in this study had Jurkat cell RNA spiked in. CDR3s include the opening cysteine and the closing phenylalanine or tryptophan. D genes are given only for firm matches. A row's size may be missing; if present it is once, few, many or a size class.

V,D,size,J,CDR3,DNA
TRBV27,TRBD2,many,TRBJ2-1,CASSFMRTSGRGGEQFF,TGTGCCAGCAGTTTTATGAGGACTAGCGGGAGAGGGGGTGAGCAGTTCTTC
TRBV29-1,-,many,TRBJ2-7,CSVEGVEGGNYEQYF,TGCAGCGTTGAAGGGGTGGAGGGCGGGAACTACGAGCAGTACTTC
TRBV29-1,-,many,TRBJ2-6,CSVEGQGANVLTF,TGCAGCGTCGAGGGACAAGGGGCCAACGTCCTGACTTTC
TRBV7-9,-,many,TRBJ1-5,CASSLGVSPQHF,TGTGCCAGCAGCTTAGGGGTATCGCCCCAGCATTTT
TRBV9,TRBD1,many,TRBJ1-2,CASSVFDRVPYYGYTF,TGTGCCAGCAGCGTATTTGACAGGGTTCCTTACTATGGCTACACCTTC
TRBV2,TRBD1,many,TRBJ2-7,CASSPRGLFEQYF,TGTGCCAGCAGTCCGAGGGGGCTATTCGAGCAGTACTTC
TRBV30,-,many,TRBJ2-3,CAWSVAGAGDTQYF,TGTGCCTGGAGTGTCGCAGGGGCAGGAGATACGCAGTATTTT
TRBV11-2,TRBD1,many,TRBJ1-1,CASSPWDRQLNTEAFF,TGTGCCAGCAGCCCATGGGACAGACAGCTGAACACTGAAGCTTTCTTT
TRBV11-3,-,-,TRBJ2-2,CASSFVHTTGELFF,TGTGCCAGCAGCTTTGTTCACACCACCGGGGAGCTGTTTTTT
TRBV2,-,many,TRBJ1-5,CASGFRGGGNQPQHF,TGTGCCAGCGGGTTCCGGGGGGGTGGCAATCAGCCCCAGCATTTT
TRBV19,-,few,TRBJ2-7,CASSPSEFYEQYF,TGTGCCAGTAGCCCCTCGGAGTTCTACGAGCAGTACTTC
TRBV19,-,many,TRBJ2-7,CASSPTQSYEQYF,TGTGCCAGTAGTCCGACACAATCCTACGAGCAGTACTTC
TRBV27,-,few,TRBJ2-2,CASSLSAGLPTGELFF,TGTGCCAGCAGTTTATCGGCGGGCCTACCGACCGGGGAGCTGTTTTTT
TRBV7-6,-,few,TRBJ2-1,CASSPPSYNEQFF,TGTGCCAGCAGTCCTCCCTCCTACAATGAGCAGTTCTTC
TRBV7-9,TRBD1,many,TRBJ1-5,CASSLFPTGGKDQPQHF,TGTGCCAGCAGCTTATTTCCGACAGGGGGCAAGGATCAGCCCCAGCATTTT
TRBV4-3,-,many,TRBJ2-1,CASSQVYGRAQFF,TGCGCCAGCAGCCAAGTGTACGGCCGGGCGCAGTTCTTC
TRBV24-1,-,many,TRBJ2-5,CATSDSYSPPTQYF,TGTGCCACCAGTGATTCTTATTCCCCACCCACCCAGTACTTC
TRBV28,-,many,TRBJ2-3,CASRGGPQGLGRDTQYF,TGTGCCAGCAGGGGAGGACCACAGGGGTTGGGCAGAGATACGCAGTATTTT
TRBV6-2/TRBV6-3,TRBD1,many,TRBJ1-2,CASSSSWTGAEEGYTF,TGTGCCAGCAGTTCGTCTTGGACAGGTGCCGAGGAAGGCTACACCTTC
TRBV6-2/TRBV6-3,TRBD1,many,TRBJ2-7,CASSYSTGDGYEQYF,TGTGCCAGCAGTTACTCGACAGGGGATGGCTACGAGCAGTACTTC
TRBV7-6,TRBD2,many,TRBJ2-7,CASSPGLAGEPNYEQYF,TGTGCCAGCAGCCCCGGACTAGCGGGAGAACCTAACTACGAGCAGTACTTC
TRBV12-5,-,many,TRBJ2-3,CASGLVLTGALTDTQYF,TGTGCTAGTGGTTTGGTACTGACTGGCGCGTTGACAGATACGCAGTATTTT
TRBV4-2,-,few,TRBJ2-7,CASSRDRYEQYF,TGTGCCAGCAGCCGGGACCGCTACGAGCAGTACTTC
TRBV27,TRBD1,-,TRBJ2-7,CASSLKGAYREQYF,TGTGCCAGCAGTTTAAAGGGGGCGTATCGCGAGCAGTACTTC
TRBV4-2,-,-,TRBJ1-1,CASSQGEGMAFF,TGTGCCAGCAGCCAGGGCGAAGGGATGGCTTTCTTT
TRBV7-9,TRBD2,-,TRBJ2-1,CASSQLWREGYNEQFF,TGTGCCAGCAGCCAGCTCTGGCGGGAGGGATACAATGAGCAGTTCTTC
TRBV6-5,TRBD1,-,TRBJ1-1,CASRAETGYPEAFF,TGTGCCAGCAGGGCCGAGACAGGGTATCCTGAAGCTTTCTTT
TRBV30,-,-,TRBJ2-7,CAWSVGQSYEQYF,TGTGCCTGGAGTGTAGGCCAGTCCTACGAGCAGTACTTC
TRBV29-1,-,many,TRBJ2-5,CSVPGVRDQETQYF,TGCAGCGTCCCAGGGGTACGGGACCAAGAGACCCAGTACTTC
TRBV2,-,many,TRBJ2-6,CASSEVGVRTGANVLTF,TGTGCCAGCAGTGAGGTGGGGGTACGGACTGGGGCCAACGTCCTGACTTTC
TRBV7-9,TRBD2,many,TRBJ2-7,CASSFGLAYEQYF,TGTGCCAGCAGCTTTGGACTAGCCTACGAGCAGTACTTC
TRBV20-1,-,many,TRBJ2-7,CSARETSPEQYF,TGCAGTGCTAGGGAAACTAGCCCCGAGCAGTACTTC
TRBV6-6,-,-,TRBJ2-5,CASSYLGLSEETQYF,TGTGCCAGCAGTTATCTAGGTTTATCGGAAGAGACCCAGTACTTC
TRBV7-6,-,few,TRBJ2-7,CASSLGTNNYEQYF,TGTGCCAGCAGCTTAGGCACGAATAACTACGAGCAGTACTTC
TRBV2,TRBD1,few,TRBJ2-5,CANDDRESETQYF,TGTGCCAACGACGACAGGGAATCAGAGACCCAGTACTTC
TRBV10-3,TRBD1,many,TRBJ1-1,CAISGDREADTEAFF,TGTGCCATCAGTGGGGACAGGGAGGCGGACACTGAAGCTTTCTTT
TRBV4-1,-,many,TRBJ2-7,CASSQEVGPGVGYEQYF,TGCGCCAGCAGCCAAGAAGTGGGTCCGGGGGTGGGCTACGAGCAGTACTTC
TRBV7-3,-,-,TRBJ2-3,CASSPMVGGIDTQYF,TGTGCCAGCAGCCCGATGGTAGGGGGAATAGATACGCAGTATTTT
TRBV5-4,-,many,TRBJ2-7,CASSFGAHEQYF,TGTGCCAGCAGCTTTGGGGCCCACGAGCAGTACTTC
TRBV27,TRBD1,few,TRBJ2-3,CASRPHRGVLPDTQYF,TGTGCCAGCAGGCCACACAGGGGGGTTTTGCCAGATACGCAGTATTTT
TRBV11-2,TRBD2,many,TRBJ2-1,CASSFFGTSRYNEQFF,TGTGCCAGCAGCTTTTTTGGGACTAGCCGATACAATGAGCAGTTCTTC
TRBV29-1,TRBD2,-,TRBJ2-7,CSATSDSSYEQYF,TGCAGCGCAACTAGCGACAGCTCCTACGAGCAGTACTTC
TRBV5-1,-,many,TRBJ2-7,CASSFIGGHEQYF,TGCGCCAGCAGCTTTATTGGGGGGCACGAGCAGTACTTC